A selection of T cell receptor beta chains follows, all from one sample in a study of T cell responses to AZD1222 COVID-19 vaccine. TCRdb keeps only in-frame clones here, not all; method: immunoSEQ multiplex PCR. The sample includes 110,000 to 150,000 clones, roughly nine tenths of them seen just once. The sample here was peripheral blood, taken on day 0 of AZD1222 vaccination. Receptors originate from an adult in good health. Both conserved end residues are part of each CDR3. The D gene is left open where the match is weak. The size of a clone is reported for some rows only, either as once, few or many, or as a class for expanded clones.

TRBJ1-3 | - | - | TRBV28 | TGTGCCAGCAGTCCAAATACTGGAAACACCATATATTTT | CASSPNTGNTIYF
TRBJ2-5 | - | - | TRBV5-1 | TGCGCCAGCAGCTTTAACGTCATCCAAGAGACCCAGTACTTC | CASSFNVIQETQYF
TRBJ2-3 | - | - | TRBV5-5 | TGTGCCAGCAGCTTTTGGGACACCCACACAGATACGCAGTATTTT | CASSFWDTHTDTQYF
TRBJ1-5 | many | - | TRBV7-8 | TGTGCCAGCAGCGAGAGCAGGGTTGGCAATCAGCCCCAGCATTTT | CASSESRVGNQPQHF
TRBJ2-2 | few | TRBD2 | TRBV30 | TGTGCCTGGAGTGTGGGACTAAACACCGGGGAGCTGTTTTTT | CAWSVGLNTGELFF
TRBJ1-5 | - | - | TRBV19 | TGTGCCAGTAGTATTAGTTTCGACGGATTCAATCAGCCCCAGCATTTT | CASSISFDGFNQPQHF
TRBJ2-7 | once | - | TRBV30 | TGTGCCGTATCCGGGACTTCTCCCGAGCAGTACTTC | CAVSGTSPEQYF
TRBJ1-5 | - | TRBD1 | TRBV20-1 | TGCAGTGCTAGTACTGGGGGACAGGTAAGGCAGCCCCAGCATTTT | CSASTGGQVRQPQHF
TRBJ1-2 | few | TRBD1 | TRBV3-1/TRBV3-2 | TGTGCCAGCAGCCAAGATCCCCTGACAGGGGCGGGTCGGGGCTACACCTTC | CASSQDPLTGAGRGYTF
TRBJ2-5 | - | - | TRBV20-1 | TGCAGTGCTAGTTCCCGGATTCAAGAGACCCAGTACTTC | CSASSRIQETQYF
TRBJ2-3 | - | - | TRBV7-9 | TGTGCCAGCACCTCCGGGACAGATACGCAGTATTTT | CASTSGTDTQYF
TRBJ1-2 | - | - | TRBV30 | TGTGCCTGGAGTAGTAGAGGTGGCTACACCTTC | CAWSSRGGYTF
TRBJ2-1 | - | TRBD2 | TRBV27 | TGTGCCAGCAGTTTTGTGGGCGGACTAGCGGGGCCCCCTCCGAGGGAGCAGTTCTTC | CASSFVGGLAGPPPREQFF
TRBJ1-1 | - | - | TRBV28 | TGTGCCAGCAGTTACGGGGGCCTTCACGCTTTCTTT | CASSYGGLHAFF
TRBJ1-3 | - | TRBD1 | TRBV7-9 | TGTGCCAGCAGCCCTCGGACAGGGCGGTCTGGAAACACCATATATTTT | CASSPRTGRSGNTIYF
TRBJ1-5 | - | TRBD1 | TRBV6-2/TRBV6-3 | TGTGCCAGCAGCCACGGGACAGGGGATATTCGGATCGGGCAGCCCCAGCATTTT | CASSHGTGDIRIGQPQHF
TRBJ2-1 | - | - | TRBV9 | TGTGCCAGCAGCGAAAAGGACTTGCTCTCCTACAATGAGCAGTTCTTC | CASSEKDLLSYNEQFF
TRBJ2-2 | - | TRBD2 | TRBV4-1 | TGCGCCAGCAGCCCCTTGGGACTAGCGGGAGCGAACACCGGGGAGCTGTTTTTT | CASSPLGLAGANTGELFF